This record concerns one T cell receptor (beta chain) sequence. Documented time point: five to six months of natalizumab therapy. Prior interferon beta treatment was universal, and the PML patients were all female. These data are taken from a study of multiple sclerosis patients with progressive multifocal leukoencephalopathy. Each PCR contained spiked synthetic TR CDR3 controls spanning every V-J pairing. TCRdb's table, derived via immunoSEQ multiplex PCR, lists solely in-frame clones and lacks some. The data show tens of thousands of clones, approximately 89% seen once. The germline V gene has CDR1 SQVTM and CDR2 ANQGSEA. Trimming at V came to 5 bases and at J to 2 bases, leaving 12 bases not matched to a gene. CDR3 length equals 16 residues.

The rearrangement links TRBV29-1 to TRBJ2-1; TRBD1 matches 7 bases. The receptor was isolated from a human donor with multiple sclerosis. Sequenced material: PBMCs, taken from a patient treated with natalizumab. The CDR3 nucleotides are TGCAGCGTTCCCCCTCATACAGGGGTCACCTACAATGAGCAGTTCTTC. It translates to CSVPPHTGVTYNEQFF.